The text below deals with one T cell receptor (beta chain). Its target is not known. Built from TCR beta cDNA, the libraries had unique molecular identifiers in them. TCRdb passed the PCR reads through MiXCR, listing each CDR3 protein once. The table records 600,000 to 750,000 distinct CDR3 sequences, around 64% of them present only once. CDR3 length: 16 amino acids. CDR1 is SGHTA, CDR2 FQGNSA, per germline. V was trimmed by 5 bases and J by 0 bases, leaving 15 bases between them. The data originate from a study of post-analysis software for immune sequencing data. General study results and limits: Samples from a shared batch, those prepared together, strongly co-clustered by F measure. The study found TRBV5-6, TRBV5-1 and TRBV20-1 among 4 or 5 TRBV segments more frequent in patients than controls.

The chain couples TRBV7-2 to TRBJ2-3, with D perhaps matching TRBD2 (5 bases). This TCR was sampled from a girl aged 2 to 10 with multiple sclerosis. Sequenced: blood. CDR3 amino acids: CASSAVGGPSTDTQYF. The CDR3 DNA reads TGTGCCAGCAGCGCCGTGGGCGGGCCTAGCACAGATACGCAGTATTTT.